The entry below describes one T cell receptor beta chain. What it binds is not known. The data are from a study of long-term antiretroviral therapy in people with HIV. Germline values: CDR1 ENHRY, CDR2 SYGVKD. V was clipped by 0 bases and J by 2 bases, with 10 bases between them. The CDR3 length is 15 residues. The study, taken as a whole, reports: Drawn between the mid-2000s and the late 2010s, the blood was possibly obtained under older ART regimens. Whereas controls had wider CDR3 length ranges, HIV repertoires had narrower ones.

Survey-level resolution applied to immunoSEQ assay v3.0. Per-sample sequencing targets were roughly 40,000-55,000 T-cell genomes. Produced via immunoSEQ multiplex PCR; TCRdb's table is partial and in-frame only. This sample carries roughly 10,000 clones, around 82% of them seen once, and the ten largest clones take about 18%. Material: unsorted PBMCs, obtained 1.8 years after starting antiretroviral therapy. The rearrangement uses TRBV10-3 and TRBJ1-2, with D perhaps TRBD1 (6 bases). This receptor was identified in a man aged 35-49 years with HIV. The chain's CDR3 is CAISESGGANYGYTF. CDR3 DNA sequence: TGTGCCATCAGTGAGTCTGGGGGGGCGAACTATGGCTACACCTTC.